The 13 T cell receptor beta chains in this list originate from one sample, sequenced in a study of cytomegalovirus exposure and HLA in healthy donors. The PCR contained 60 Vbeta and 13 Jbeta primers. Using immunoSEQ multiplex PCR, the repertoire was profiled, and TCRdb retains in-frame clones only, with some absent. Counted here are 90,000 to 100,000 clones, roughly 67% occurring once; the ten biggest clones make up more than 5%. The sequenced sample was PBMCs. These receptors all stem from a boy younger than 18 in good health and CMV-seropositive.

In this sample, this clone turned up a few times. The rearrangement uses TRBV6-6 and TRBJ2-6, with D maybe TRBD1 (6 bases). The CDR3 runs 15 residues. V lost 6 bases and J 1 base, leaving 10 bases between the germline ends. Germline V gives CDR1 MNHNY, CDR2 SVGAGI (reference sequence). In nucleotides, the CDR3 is TGTGCCAGCAGGCGGACAGATTCTGGGGCCAACGTCCTGACTTTC. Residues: CASRRTDSGANVLTF.

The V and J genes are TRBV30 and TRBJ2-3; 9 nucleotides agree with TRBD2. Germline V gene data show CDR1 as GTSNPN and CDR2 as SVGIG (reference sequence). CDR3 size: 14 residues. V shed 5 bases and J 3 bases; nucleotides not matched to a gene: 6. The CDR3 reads CAWELAGNTDTQYF. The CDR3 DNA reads TGTGCCTGGGAGCTAGCGGGAAATACAGATACGCAGTATTTT.

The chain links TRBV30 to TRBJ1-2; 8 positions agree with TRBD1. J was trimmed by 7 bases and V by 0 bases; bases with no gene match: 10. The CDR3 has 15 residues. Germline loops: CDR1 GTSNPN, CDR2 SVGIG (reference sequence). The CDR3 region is CAWSVRRTGSAGYTF. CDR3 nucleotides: TGTGCCTGGAGTGTACGGCGGACAGGGTCGGCTGGCTACACCTTC.

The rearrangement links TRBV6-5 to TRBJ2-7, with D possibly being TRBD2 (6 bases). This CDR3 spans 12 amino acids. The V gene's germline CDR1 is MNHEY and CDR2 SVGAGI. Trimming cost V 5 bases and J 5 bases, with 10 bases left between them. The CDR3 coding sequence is TGTGCCAGCAGTCGGGACTTCGACGAGCAGTACTTC. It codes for CASSRDFDEQYF.

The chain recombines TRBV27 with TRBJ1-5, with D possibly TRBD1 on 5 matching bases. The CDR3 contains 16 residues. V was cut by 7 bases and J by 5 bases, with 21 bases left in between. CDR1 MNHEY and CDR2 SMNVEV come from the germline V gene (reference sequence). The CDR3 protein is CASTSPPTGADQPQHF. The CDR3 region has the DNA TGTGCCAGCACCAGCCCTCCTACAGGTGCTGATCAGCCCCAGCATTTT.

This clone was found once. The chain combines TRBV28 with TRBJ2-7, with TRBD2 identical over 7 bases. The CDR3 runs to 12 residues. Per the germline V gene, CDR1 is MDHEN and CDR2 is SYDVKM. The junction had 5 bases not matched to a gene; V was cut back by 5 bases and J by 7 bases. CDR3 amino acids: CASSIPGREQYF. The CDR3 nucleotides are TGTGCCAGCAGTATACCCGGGAGGGAGCAGTACTTC.

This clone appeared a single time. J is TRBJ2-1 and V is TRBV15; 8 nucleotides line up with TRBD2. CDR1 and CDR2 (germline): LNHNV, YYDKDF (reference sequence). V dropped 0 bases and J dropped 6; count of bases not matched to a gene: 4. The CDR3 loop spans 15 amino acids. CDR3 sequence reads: CATSRDLGTSNEQFF. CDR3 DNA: TGTGCCACCAGCAGAGATCTTGGGACTAGCAATGAGCAGTTCTTC.

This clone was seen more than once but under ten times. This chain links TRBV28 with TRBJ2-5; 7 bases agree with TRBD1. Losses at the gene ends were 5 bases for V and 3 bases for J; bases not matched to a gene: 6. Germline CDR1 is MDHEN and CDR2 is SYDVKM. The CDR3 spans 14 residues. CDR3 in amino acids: CASSLIGQEETQYF. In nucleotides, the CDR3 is TGTGCCAGCAGTCTCATCGGACAGGAAGAGACCCAGTACTTC.

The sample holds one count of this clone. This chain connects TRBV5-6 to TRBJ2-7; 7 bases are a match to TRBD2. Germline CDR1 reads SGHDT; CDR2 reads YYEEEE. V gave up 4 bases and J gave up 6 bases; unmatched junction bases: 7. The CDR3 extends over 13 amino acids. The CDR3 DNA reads TGTGCCAGCAGCGCGCTGACTAGCATCGAGCAGTACTTC. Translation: CASSALTSIEQYF.

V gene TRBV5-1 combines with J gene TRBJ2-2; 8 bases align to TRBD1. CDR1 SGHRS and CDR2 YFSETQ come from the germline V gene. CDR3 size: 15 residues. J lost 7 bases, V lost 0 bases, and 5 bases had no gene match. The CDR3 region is CASSLDGQGGGELFF. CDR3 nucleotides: TGCGCCAGCAGCTTGGATGGACAGGGTGGCGGGGAGCTGTTTTTT.

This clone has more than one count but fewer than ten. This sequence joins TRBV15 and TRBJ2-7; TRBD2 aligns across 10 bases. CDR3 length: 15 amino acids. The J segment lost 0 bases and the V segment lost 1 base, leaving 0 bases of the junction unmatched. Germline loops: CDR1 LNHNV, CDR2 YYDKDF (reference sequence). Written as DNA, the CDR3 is TGTGCCACCAGCAGAGCTAGCGGGAGCTCCTACGAGCAGTACTTC. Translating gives CATSRASGSSYEQYF.

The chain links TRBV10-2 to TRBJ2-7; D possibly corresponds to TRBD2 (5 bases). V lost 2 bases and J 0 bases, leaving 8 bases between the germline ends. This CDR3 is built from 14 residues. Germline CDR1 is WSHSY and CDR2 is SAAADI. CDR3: CASSEGLLSYEQYF. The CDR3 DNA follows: TGCGCCAGCAGTGAGGGACTCCTCTCCTACGAGCAGTACTTC.

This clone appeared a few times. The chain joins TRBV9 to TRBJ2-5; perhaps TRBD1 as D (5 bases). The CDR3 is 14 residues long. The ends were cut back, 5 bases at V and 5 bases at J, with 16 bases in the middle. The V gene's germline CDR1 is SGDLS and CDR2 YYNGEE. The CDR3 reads CASSPNWGLETQYF. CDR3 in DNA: TGTGCCAGCAGTCCAAACTGGGGCCTGGAGACCCAGTACTTC.